These T cell receptor beta chains were read from a single sample in a study of T cells in tuberculosis. Produced via immunoSEQ multiplex PCR; TCRdb's table is partial and in-frame only. The sample has fewer than 40,000 clones, 95% to 96% seen once; the top ten hold over 2%. The sequenced material came from PBMCs. These receptors were taken from a donor aged 10 to 29 with latent tuberculosis or without tuberculosis infection. The CDR3 runs from the conserved cysteine through the conserved F or W. The order of the fields is J gene, D gene, clone size, V gene, CDR3 protein, CDR3 DNA. D genes are given only for firm matches. Some rows mark clone size as missing; the rest say once, few, many or name a class of expanded clone.

TRBJ1-2 | NA | NA | TRBV4-2 | CASSQERVAYGYTF | TGTGCCAGCAGCCAAGAGCGGGTGGCCTATGGCTACACCTTC
TRBJ2-6 | NA | NA | TRBV7-9 | CASSLVVSSGANVLTF | TGTGCCAGCAGCTTAGTTGTGAGCTCTGGGGCCAACGTCCTGACTTTC
TRBJ1-2 | TRBD1 | NA | TRBV19 | CASSPGTARLYGYTF | TGTGCCAGTAGTCCCGGGACAGCTCGTCTCTATGGCTACACCTTC
TRBJ2-7 | TRBD2 | NA | TRBV7-2 | CASSLEGRGYEQYF | TGTGCCAGCAGCTTAGAGGGGCGGGGGTACGAGCAGTACTTC
TRBJ2-1 | TRBD2 | NA | TRBV7-3 | CASSLTGPGLAGPLSYNEQFF | TGTGCCAGCAGCTTAACGGGGCCGGGACTAGCGGGACCCCTCTCCTACAATGAGCAGTTCTTC
TRBJ2-1 | TRBD2 | NA | TRBV4-1 | CASSPVEVGRGKYNEQFF | TGCGCCAGCAGCCCCGTTGAAGTGGGGCGGGGGAAATACAATGAGCAGTTCTTC
TRBJ2-1 | TRBD2 | NA | TRBV18 | CASSSLTSGSYNEQFF | TGTGCCAGCTCATCTTTGACTAGCGGGAGCTACAATGAGCAGTTCTTC
TRBJ2-5 | TRBD1 | NA | TRBV5-1 | CASSLLTGQLETQYF | TGCGCCAGCAGCTTGCTGACAGGGCAGTTGGAGACCCAGTACTTC
TRBJ2-1 | NA | NA | TRBV12-5 | CASGRDRNEQFF | TGTGCTAGTGGCCGTGACAGAAATGAGCAGTTCTTC
TRBJ2-3 | NA | NA | TRBV5-1 | CASAGGTTDTQYF | TGCGCCAGCGCCGGGGGAACCACAGATACGCAGTATTTT
TRBJ2-4 | TRBD1 | large | TRBV29-1 | CSVEGQDPNIQYF | TGCAGCGTGGAAGGACAGGACCCAAACATTCAGTACTTC
TRBJ2-7 | NA | NA | TRBV7-2 | CASSSRVPPYEQYF | TGTGCCAGCAGCTCCCGAGTCCCCCCTTACGAGCAGTACTTC
TRBJ2-2 | TRBD2 | NA | TRBV10-2 | CASEPSGREAGELFF | TGCGCCAGCGAGCCTAGCGGGAGAGAGGCCGGGGAGCTGTTTTTT
TRBJ2-1 | NA | NA | TRBV11-2 | CASSPRGVIYEQFF | TGTGCCAGCAGCCCCCGGGGAGTCATTTACGAGCAGTTCTTC
TRBJ2-5 | NA | NA | TRBV2 | CASSGEFQETQYF | TGTGCCAGCAGCGGGGAGTTTCAAGAGACCCAGTACTTC
TRBJ2-5 | NA | NA | TRBV10-1 | CASSEWGPHANQETQYF | TGCGCCAGCAGTGAGTGGGGGCCCCACGCGAACCAAGAGACCCAGTACTTC
TRBJ1-1 | NA | NA | TRBV7-2 | CASSHFVSTEAFF | TGTGCCAGCAGCCATTTTGTTAGTACTGAAGCTTTCTTT
TRBJ2-2 | NA | NA | TRBV29-1 | CSTRAGWNTGELFF | TGCAGTACCCGGGCAGGGTGGAACACCGGGGAGCTGTTTTTT
TRBJ2-5 | NA | NA | TRBV27 | CASSLRQEGETQYF | TGTGCCAGCAGTTTAAGGCAGGAAGGAGAGACCCAGTACTTC
TRBJ2-3 | NA | NA | TRBV5-4 | CASSLKAGDTQYF | TGTGCCAGCAGCTTGAAAGCGGGAGATACGCAGTATTTT
TRBJ1-1 | NA | NA | TRBV7-3 | CASSLNPGSEAFF | TGTGCCAGCAGCTTAAACCCAGGCTCCGAGGCTTTCTTT
TRBJ2-7 | TRBD2 | NA | TRBV19 | CASSGDKLAGGLYEQYF | TGTGCCAGTAGTGGGGACAAACTAGCGGGAGGACTCTACGAGCAGTACTTC
TRBJ2-5 | TRBD2 | NA | TRBV5-1 | CASSRTSGGASETQYF | TGCGCCAGCAGCCGGACTAGCGGGGGGGCGTCTGAGACCCAGTACTTC
TRBJ2-3 | NA | NA | TRBV7-3 | CASSLRRGDTQYF | TGTGCCAGCAGCTTAAGACGAGGAGATACGCAGTATTTT
TRBJ1-5 | NA | once | TRBV4-1 | CASSLQVSQSFGPNQPQHF | TGCGCCAGCAGCCTACAAGTTTCCCAAAGTTTTGGCCCCAATCAGCCCCAGCATTTT
TRBJ2-7 | TRBD1 | NA | TRBV5-6 | CASSPWTGGHEQYF | TGTGCCAGCAGCCCGTGGACAGGGGGCCACGAGCAGTACTTC
TRBJ2-7 | TRBD1 | NA | TRBV27 | CASSLSAGTGPFEQYF | TGTGCCAGCAGTTTATCGGCCGGGACAGGGCCCTTTGAGCAGTACTTC
TRBJ1-5 | NA | NA | TRBV27 | CASSLWGVGQPQHF | TGTGCCAGCAGTTTATGGGGGGTCGGTCAGCCCCAGCATTTT
TRBJ1-2 | TRBD1 | NA | TRBV14 | CASSPLRGRGNYGYTF | TGTGCCAGCAGCCCCCTACGCGGCAGGGGGAACTATGGCTACACCTTC
TRBJ2-2 | TRBD1 | NA | TRBV5-1 | CASSLGWTGGITGELFF | TGCGCCAGCAGCTTAGGGTGGACAGGGGGAATCACCGGGGAGCTGTTTTTT
TRBJ1-2 | NA | NA | TRBV4-3 | CASSQGRETGYTF | TGCGCCAGCAGCCAAGGACGGGAGACTGGCTACACCTTC
TRBJ2-1 | TRBD2 | NA | TRBV9 | CASSVGTSGGYNEQFF | TGTGCCAGCAGCGTAGGGACTAGCGGGGGCTACAATGAGCAGTTCTTC
TRBJ2-1 | NA | NA | TRBV27 | CASSQTNSYNEQFF | TGTGCCAGCAGTCAGACTAACTCCTACAATGAGCAGTTCTTC
TRBJ1-3 | NA | NA | TRBV4-1 | CASSHPGRSSGNTIYF | TGCGCCAGCAGCCACCCCGGGAGGAGCTCTGGAAACACCATATATTTT
TRBJ1-5 | NA | NA | TRBV2 | CASRDSLYSNQPQHF | TGTGCCAGCAGGGACAGCCTCTATAGCAATCAGCCCCAGCATTTT
TRBJ1-5 | NA | NA | TRBV7-8 | CASSLGFRGSNQPQHF | TGTGCCAGCAGCTTAGGATTCAGGGGTAGCAATCAGCCCCAGCATTTT
TRBJ2-3 | TRBD2 | NA | TRBV7-9 | CASSSLAGHTQYF | TGTGCCAGCAGCTCTTTAGCGGGCCATACGCAGTATTTT
TRBJ1-1 | NA | NA | TRBV6-1 | CASSAGRTEAFF | TGTGCCAGCAGTGCCGGGAGGACTGAAGCTTTCTTT
TRBJ2-1 | NA | NA | TRBV6-4 | CASSSTGGGSDEQFF | TGTGCCAGCAGCTCTACGGGGGGCGGGTCCGATGAGCAGTTCTTC
TRBJ1-5 | NA | NA | TRBV27 | CASSPLQFEEDQPQHF | TGTGCCAGCAGTCCCCTCCAGTTTGAGGAGGATCAGCCCCAGCATTTT
TRBJ2-1 | NA | few | TRBV6-4 | CASSDGNRYNEQFF | TGTGCCAGCAGTGACGGTAACCGGTACAATGAGCAGTTCTTC
TRBJ1-6 | NA | NA | TRBV9 | CASSVEDSNSPLHF | TGTGCCAGCAGCGTAGAAGACAGTAATTCACCCCTCCACTTT
TRBJ2-2 | NA | NA | TRBV15 | CATSRARLVSTGELFF | TGTGCCACCAGCAGAGCTAGATTGGTAAGCACCGGGGAGCTGTTTTTT
TRBJ2-7 | TRBD1 | NA | TRBV5-4 | CATRQGEFDEQYF | TGTGCCACCCGACAGGGGGAGTTCGACGAGCAGTACTTC
TRBJ1-2 | NA | NA | TRBV5-5 | CASSLGQEYGYTF | TGTGCCAGCAGCTTGGGCCAGGAATATGGCTACACCTTC
TRBJ2-5 | TRBD2 | once | TRBV6-5 | CASSQTLAGKETQYF | TGTGCCAGCAGTCAAACACTAGCGGGCAAAGAGACCCAGTACTTC